This T cell receptor (beta chain) was sequenced for a study of blood T cell repertoires in COVID-19. Study as a whole: The United States, Italy and Spain were the sources of the acute and convalescent COVID-19 samples. PBMCs, B-cell-depleted T cells, or T cells provided the cDNA or gDNA that made up the material.

The authors' processing: Using reference gene primer amplification, nucleated cell counts were estimated. The protocol was immunoSEQ multiplex PCR, while the TCRdb copy is restricted to in-frame clones and leaves out a portion. The V and J calls and clone size were taken over from that table, and D and trimming were inferred from the DNA. Of hundreds of thousands of clones detected, around 90% appear once; the ten largest clones hold about 8.6%. The CDR3 length is 15 residues. The germline V gene has CDR1 SEHNR and CDR2 FQNEAQ (reference sequence). With 8 bases clipped from V and 4 bases from J, the junction kept 9 bases outside the gene matches.

This TCR was sampled from a man younger than 35 with active or convalescent COVID-19. Sequencing was done on a sample of peripheral blood. J is TRBJ2-1 and V is TRBV7-9, with 9 bases lining up with TRBD2. CDR3 coding DNA: TGTGCCAGCGGGGCTCGACTAGCGGAGTACAATGAGCAGTTCTTC. Its translation is CASGARLAEYNEQFF.